The following is a T cell receptor (beta chain) sequence with its context. Its target is unknown. V lost 6 bases and J 3 bases, leaving 14 bases between the germline ends. CDR1 and CDR2 (germline): MNHEY, SMNVEV (reference sequence). The CDR3 totals 14 residues. From the reads, TCRdb called clonotypes with MiXCR, one entry per CDR3 protein. The sample contains 570,000 or so distinct CDR3 sequences, 35% to 50% of which appear only once. The data are from a study of T cell repertoires in cytomegalovirus infection. Study summary: Use of recently identified HLA-C-restricted and well-studied HLA-B-restricted CMV epitopes was part of the study. An indication of both CMV infection and matching HLA type came from public TCR beta signatures.

General study findings and limits: Dominant in the ex vivo response were TCR beta clonotypes restricted by HLA-C and specific for CMV.

This sequence was found in a human donor in good health (CMV status not recorded). Some clones in this sample may be carry-over from other donors' samples. The sequencing used cultured PBMCs, collected from culture after CMV antigen stimulation. This chain uses TRBV27 with TRBJ2-5; a possible D gene is TRBD2 (6 bases). In DNA, the CDR3 is TGTGCCAGCAGGTCGACTGGCGGGGAAGAGACCCAGTACTTC. Protein sequence: CASRSTGGEETQYF.